The text below deals with one TCR beta chain. TCRdb reprocessed the RT-PCR reads with MiXCR, giving one entry per CDR3 protein. The profile shows about 700,000 distinct CDR3 sequences, around 16% of them singletons. This entry comes from a study of response to subunit inactivated influenza vaccine. The CDR3 consists of 15 residues. V lost 0 bases and J 7 bases, leaving 12 bases between the germline ends. CDR1 is MNHEY and CDR2 is SVGAGI in the germline V gene. The TCR comes from a man in his fifties who received an inactivated influenza vaccine. The input for sequencing was PBMCs from blood, taken roughly 12 days after vaccination. The genes are TRBV6-5 and TRBJ1-4, with TRBD1 as a possible D gene (6 bases). This chain's CDR3 is CASSYSLGGGEKLFF. The CDR3 region has the DNA TGTGCCAGCAGTTACTCACTAGGGGGTGGTGAAAAACTGTTTTTT.